The source of this T cell receptor (beta chain) is a study of response to subunit inactivated influenza vaccine. Study conclusions and caveats: The authors suggested that few new T cells are recruited per seasonal influenza vaccination.

A few counts support this clonotype. The antigen remains unidentified. From the RT-PCR reads, TCRdb called clonotypes with MiXCR, one entry per CDR3 protein. The data show roughly 700,000 distinct CDR3 sequences, approximately 15% seen once. Trimming removed 2 bases at V and 1 base at J, with 9 bases between. This CDR3 has 14 amino acids. Germline V gene lookup returns CDR1 MDHEN and CDR2 SYDVKM. This sequence joins TRBV28 and TRBJ2-7; maybe TRBD2 (5 bases). This TCR derives from a man aged 45-60 years who received an inactivated influenza vaccine. This specimen consisted of PBMCs from blood, obtained 14 to 15 days before vaccination. The CDR3 here is CASSLRGFSYEQYF. The CDR3 DNA sequence: TGTGCCAGCAGTTTACGGGGATTTTCCTACGAGCAGTACTTC.